In this sample, the clone carrying this T cell receptor beta chain turned up many times. Its antigen is not known. The authors used template switching to add a universal primer site and gave cDNA unique molecular identifiers. In TCRdb, the 5' RACE reads were re-called with MiXCR into one record per CDR3 protein. The table shows fewer than 800,000 distinct CDR3 sequences, with roughly 6.6% occurring only once. The source of the sample is a study of identical twins. Study-level findings and limits: Zero-insertion analyses were open to partial confounding by invariant MAIT and iNKT cells. Abundant cord blood beta clonotypes carried fewer insertions; memory repertoires showed none.

The CDR3 consists of 16 residues. The germline V gene encodes CDR1 SGHDT and CDR2 YYEEEE. Trimming removed 4 bases from V and 3 bases from J; junction bases left unmatched: 11. The data also belong to a second study, concerning yellow fever vaccine responses in identical twins.

The V and J genes are TRBV5-6 and TRBJ2-3; 7 bases agree with TRBD1. The sequence derives from a woman aged 18 to 35 in good health. The sample taken for sequencing was PBMCs. CDR3 amino acids: CASSLRQGVITDTQYF. In DNA form, the CDR3 reads TGTGCCAGCAGCCTTAGACAGGGCGTTATTACAGATACGCAGTATTTT.